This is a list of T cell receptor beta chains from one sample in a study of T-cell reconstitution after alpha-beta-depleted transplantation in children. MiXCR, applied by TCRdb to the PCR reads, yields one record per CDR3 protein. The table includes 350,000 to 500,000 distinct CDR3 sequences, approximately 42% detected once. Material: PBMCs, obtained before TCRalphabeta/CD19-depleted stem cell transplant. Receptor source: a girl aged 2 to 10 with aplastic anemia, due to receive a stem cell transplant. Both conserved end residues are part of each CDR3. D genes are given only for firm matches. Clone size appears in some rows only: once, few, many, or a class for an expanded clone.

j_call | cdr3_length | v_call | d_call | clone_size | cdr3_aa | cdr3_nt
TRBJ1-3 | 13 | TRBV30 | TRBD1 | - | CAWSFQGVYTIYF | TGTGCCTGGAGTTTCCAGGGGGTATACACCATATATTTT
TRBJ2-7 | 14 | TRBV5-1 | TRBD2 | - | CASSWGSGNNEQYF | TGCGCCAGCAGCTGGGGTAGCGGGAACAACGAGCAGTACTTC
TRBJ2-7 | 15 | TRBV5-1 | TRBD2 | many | CASSFLAGDSYEQYF | TGCGCCAGCAGCTTCCTAGCGGGGGACTCCTACGAGCAGTACTTC
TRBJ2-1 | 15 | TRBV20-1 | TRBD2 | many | CSVVGASGFYNEQFF | TGCAGTGTTGTAGGGGCTAGCGGCTTCTACAATGAGCAGTTCTTC
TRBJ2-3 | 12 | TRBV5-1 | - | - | CASSSEGDTQYF | TGCGCCAGCAGCTCCGAGGGGGATACGCAGTATTTT
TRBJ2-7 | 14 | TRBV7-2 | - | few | CASSLAGPGYEQYF | TGTGCCAGCAGCTTAGCAGGGCCGGGGTACGAGCAGTACTTC
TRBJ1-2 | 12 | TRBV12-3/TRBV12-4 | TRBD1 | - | CASSVIQGGYTF | TGTGCCAGCAGCGTCATACAGGGGGGCTACACCTTC
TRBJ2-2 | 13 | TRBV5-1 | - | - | CASRAANTGELFF | TGCGCCAGCCGAGCGGCGAACACCGGGGAGCTGTTTTTT
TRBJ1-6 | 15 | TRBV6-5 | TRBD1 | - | CASSYSTGKGSPLHF | TGTGCCAGCAGTTACTCGACAGGGAAAGGATCACCCCTCCACTTT
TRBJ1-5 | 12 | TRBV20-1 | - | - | CSAQGPNQPQHF | TGCAGTGCCCAGGGCCCCAATCAGCCCCAGCATTTT
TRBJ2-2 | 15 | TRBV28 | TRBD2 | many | CASSLPGTSVGELFF | TGTGCCAGCAGTTTACCCGGGACTAGTGTCGGGGAGCTGTTTTTT
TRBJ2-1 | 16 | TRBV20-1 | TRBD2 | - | CSARHRGAGVNNGQFF | TGCAGTGCTAGGCATCGTGGAGCGGGAGTTAACAATGGGCAGTTCTTC
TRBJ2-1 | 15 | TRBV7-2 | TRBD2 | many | CASSSTSGVYNEQFF | TGTGCCAGCAGCTCCACTAGCGGGGTCTACAATGAGCAGTTCTTC
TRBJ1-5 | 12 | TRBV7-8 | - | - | CASTRPNQPQHF | TGTGCCAGCACCCGCCCGAATCAGCCCCAGCATTTT
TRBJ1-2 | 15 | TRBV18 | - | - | CASSLTNVGDSGYTF | TGTGCCAGCTCACTAACCAACGTAGGGGACTCTGGCTACACCTTC
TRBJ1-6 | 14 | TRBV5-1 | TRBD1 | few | CASSWDRDISPLHF | TGCGCCAGCAGCTGGGACAGGGATATTTCACCCCTCCACTTT
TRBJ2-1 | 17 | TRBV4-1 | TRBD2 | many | CASSQAGSLAVYNEQFF | TGCGCCAGCAGCCAAGCGGGGTCCCTAGCGGTATACAATGAGCAGTTCTTC
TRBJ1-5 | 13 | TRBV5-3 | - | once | CARSFQLNQPQHF | TGTGCCAGAAGCTTTCAGCTCAATCAGCCCCAGCATTTT
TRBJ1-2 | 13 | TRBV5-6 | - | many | CASSLRRKAGYTF | TGTGCCAGCAGCTTGCGGAGGAAGGCTGGCTACACCTTC